The next 32 T cell receptor beta chains were all read from a single sample in a study of blood T cell repertoires in COVID-19. Sequencing used immunoSEQ multiplex PCR; TCRdb keeps in-frame clones, though not all of them. The data hold over 600,000 clones, with about 87% observed a single time. The sample was peripheral blood. The receptors shown here come from a woman aged 18-29 years with acute or convalescent COVID-19.

This sequence joins TRBV20-1 and TRBJ2-7, with a possible D match to TRBD1 (6 bases). This CDR3 spans 14 amino acids. In germline, CDR1 is DFQATT, CDR2 SNEGSKA (reference sequence). Trimming removed 3 bases from V and 3 bases from J, with 15 bases in between. CDR3 nucleotide sequence: TGCAGTGCTAGTGTGTCAGGGGCGAACTACGAGCAGTACTTC. It specifies CSASVSGANYEQYF.

This rearrangement joins TRBV6-2 or TRBV6-3 to TRBJ2-7; D might be TRBD1 (6 bases). The CDR3 spans 13 residues. CDR1 MNHEY and CDR2 SVGEGT come from the germline V gene. V was trimmed by 5 bases and J by 2 bases, leaving 10 bases between them. CDR3: CASSRDNPYEQYF. The CDR3 region has the DNA TGTGCCAGCAGTCGGGACAATCCCTACGAGCAGTACTTC.

The chain combines TRBV14 with TRBJ2-7, with a possible D match to TRBD1 (6 bases). Deletions cut 4 bases from V and 6 bases from J, with 16 bases between. CDR3 length: 14 residues. Per the germline V gene, CDR1 is SGHDN and CDR2 is FVKESK. The CDR3 here is CASSLIAGVGEQYF. CDR3 in DNA: TGTGCCAGCAGCCTTATAGCAGGGGTGGGCGAGCAGTACTTC.

This clone is a singleton in its sample. The gene calls are TRBV6-2 or TRBV6-3 and TRBJ1-1; D may be TRBD1 (5 bases). The CDR3 is made up of 12 amino acids. Trimming took 6 bases from V and 5 from J, leaving 10 bases between them. Per the germline V gene, CDR1 is MNHEY and CDR2 is SVGEGT. CDR3 loop: CASSLTVTEAFF. In DNA, the CDR3 is TGTGCCAGCAGCCTGACAGTGACTGAAGCTTTCTTT.

The chain joins TRBV6-5 to TRBJ1-5, with D uncertain. CDR3 length equals 13 residues. CDR1 is MNHEY and CDR2 is SVGAGI in the germline V gene. Trimming stripped 3 bases from V and 0 bases from J, with 3 bases between. CDR3 loop: CASSYYSNQPQHF. The DNA of the CDR3 is TGTGCCAGCAGTTATTATAGCAATCAGCCCCAGCATTTT.

The V and J genes are TRBV5-4 and TRBJ2-7; D perhaps matches TRBD1 (5 bases). From germline, CDR1 is SGHNT and CDR2 YYREEE (reference sequence). Trimming shortened V by 4 bases and J by 3 bases, and 14 bases separated the two germline ends. The CDR3 spans 14 residues. CDR3 sequence reads: CASSPTDRIYEQYF. The CDR3 DNA reads as TGTGCCAGCAGCCCCACTGACAGAATCTACGAGCAGTACTTC. Full variable domain (rest looked up from reference TRBV5-4 and TRBJ2-7): ETGVTQSPTHLIKTRGQQVTLRCSSQSGHNTVSWYQQALGQGPQFIFQYYREEENGRGNFPPRFSGLQFPNYSSELNVNALELDDSALYLCASSPTDRIYEQYFGPGTRLTVT.

A note on this clone: The sample carries other DNA sequences with the same CDR3. The chain couples TRBV19 to TRBJ1-1; D is unclear. The CDR3 has 13 residues. V was shortened by 2 bases and J by 5 bases, with 9 bases between the two germline ends. Germline loops: CDR1 LNHDA, CDR2 SQIVND (reference sequence). The CDR3 sequence is CASSIRRGTEAFF. The DNA of the CDR3 is TGTGCCAGTAGTATAAGACGAGGGACTGAAGCTTTCTTT.

The chain carries TRBV30 and TRBJ1-1; D gene unclear. The CDR3 spans 14 residues. V was pared by 3 bases and J by 1 base, with 12 bases between. Germline CDR1 is GTSNPN and CDR2 is SVGIG (reference sequence). The DNA of the CDR3 is TGTGCCTGGAGAACTACGTTCCGGAACACTGAAGCTTTCTTT. Its translation is CAWRTTFRNTEAFF.

The sample holds a few counts of this clone. The same CDR3 can be traced to other DNA sequences in this sample. This sequence joins TRBV5-1 and TRBJ1-6; D gene unclear. CDR1 is SGHRS and CDR2 is YFSETQ in the germline V gene. The V end lost 5 bases, the J end lost 9 bases, and 9 bases lay between the germline ends. CDR3 size: 12 residues. This CDR3 is CASRGGGSPLHF. Written as DNA, the CDR3 is TGCGCCAGCAGGGGAGGAGGTTCACCCCTCCACTTT.

J is TRBJ1-2 and V is TRBV19; TRBD1 matches 7 bases. CDR3 size: 14 residues. J lost 4 bases, V lost 2 bases, and 4 bases had no gene match. Germline V gives CDR1 LNHDA, CDR2 SQIVND (reference sequence). CDR3: CASSILGGPYGYTF. CDR3 nucleotides: TGTGCCAGTAGTATACTAGGGGGCCCCTATGGCTACACCTTC.

J is TRBJ2-7 and V is TRBV21-1; the DNA was not used to check the table's D call, TRBD1. TRBV21-1 is listed as a pseudogene. CDR3 length: 14 amino acids. The CDR3 protein is CASSHKQGCHEQYF. The CDR3 DNA follows: TGTGCCAGCAGCCACAAACAGGGGTGTCACGAGCAGTACTTC.

The V and J genes are TRBV9 and TRBJ2-5, with a tentative D call TRBD1 (6 bases). Germline CDR1 reads SGDLS; CDR2 reads YYNGEE. V lost 4 bases and J 5 bases, leaving 9 bases between the germline ends. The CDR3 contains 12 residues. CDR3: CASSSQGETQYF. CDR3 in DNA: TGTGCCAGCAGCTCCCAGGGGGAGACCCAGTACTTC.

The chain uses TRBV4-1 and TRBJ1-5; unclear D gene. The CDR3 totals 14 residues. V lost 1 base, J lost 7 bases, and 11 bases lay in between. CDR1 and CDR2 from the germline V gene are MGHRA and YSYEKL. CDR3 sequence (DNA): TGCGCCAGCAGCCAAGGAGGGCTGAGGCAGCCCCAGCATTTT. Its translation is CASSQGGLRQPQHF.

J is TRBJ1-2 and V is TRBV6-1, with D uncertain. V was trimmed by 0 bases and J by 4 bases, leaving 9 bases between them. Germline assignment: CDR1 MNHNS and CDR2 SASEGT. CDR3 length: 14 amino acids. The CDR3 nucleotides read TGTGCCAGCAGTGAAGCGCAGTTCTCCTATGGCTACACCTTC. Residues: CASSEAQFSYGYTF.

The chain joins TRBV19 to TRBJ1-1, with D maybe TRBD1 (6 bases). CDR3 length: 15 residues. V dropped 6 bases and J dropped 6 bases, with 20 bases sitting between them. Germline loops: CDR1 LNHDA, CDR2 SQIVND (reference sequence). CDR3: CASRTEATGSSEAFF. For the CDR3, the DNA is TGTGCCAGTAGAACTGAGGCAACAGGGAGTTCTGAAGCTTTCTTT.

The chain carries TRBV4-2 and TRBJ2-1, with 12 bases identical to TRBD2. CDR3 length: 16 residues. V dropped 5 bases and J dropped 6; count of bases not matched to a gene: 8. CDR1 and CDR2 (germline): LGHNA, YNFKEQ. CDR3 sequence reads: CASSFRLAGVSNEQFF. The CDR3 DNA sequence: TGTGCCAGCAGCTTCCGACTAGCGGGGGTTTCCAATGAGCAGTTCTTC.

CDR3: CASSLWAPYEQYF. DNA for the CDR3: TGTGCCAGCAGCTTATGGGCCCCCTACGAGCAGTACTTC. The chain uses TRBV7-9 and TRBJ2-7; D is unresolved. Germline assignment: CDR1 SEHNR and CDR2 FQNEAQ (reference sequence). Trimming removed 2 bases at V and 2 bases at J, with 7 bases between. CDR3 length: 13 residues.

J is TRBJ2-3 and V is TRBV3-1 (or the pseudogene TRBV3-2); the match to TRBD2 covers 7 bases. Germline V lookup: CDR1 LGHDT, CDR2 YNNKEL (reference sequence). CDR3 length equals 14 residues. V was clipped by 10 bases and J by 4 bases; unmatched bases: 11. CDR3 bases: TGTGCCACAGGGAGCGGGGATCCGGCAGATACGCAGTATTTT. Translating gives CATGSGDPADTQYF.

This chain uses TRBV5-1 with TRBJ1-2; TRBD1 agrees at 10 bases. CDR3 length: 15 residues. Germline V gene lookup returns CDR1 SGHRS and CDR2 YFSETQ. V lost 4 bases and J lost 6; bases outside the gene matches: 9. The CDR3 reads CASSPVTGGFDGYTF. CDR3 coding DNA: TGCGCCAGCAGCCCGGTGACAGGGGGCTTTGATGGCTACACCTTC.

The gene calls are TRBV4-3 and TRBJ2-3; D unclear. Germline CDR1 reads LGHNA; CDR2 reads YSLEER. V was clipped by 1 base and J by 5 bases, with 7 bases between them. This CDR3 is 13 amino acids long. The CDR3 DNA reads as TGCGCCAGCAGCCAAGGTGTAGTAGATACGCAGTATTTT. It codes for CASSQGVVDTQYF.

The V and J genes are TRBV5-6 and TRBJ1-2; 7 bases match TRBD1. CDR3 length: 14 amino acids. Germline CDR1 and CDR2: SGHDT and YYEEEE. The J segment lost 3 bases and the V segment lost 1 base, leaving 3 bases of the junction unmatched. The CDR3 region has the DNA TGTGCCAGCAGCTTGACCGGGACAGACTATGGCTACACCTTC. This gives the protein CASSLTGTDYGYTF.

The chain has TRBV2 and TRBJ2-3; 10 positions agree with TRBD2. Trimming at V came to 4 bases and at J to 2 bases, leaving 6 bases not matched to a gene. Germline lookup yields CDR1 SNHLY and CDR2 FYNNEI. The length of the CDR3 is 16 residues. CDR3 in amino acids: CASSGVGLADTDTQYF. The DNA of the CDR3 is TGTGCCAGCAGTGGAGTAGGACTAGCGGACACAGATACGCAGTATTTT.

The J gene is TRBJ2-2, the V gene TRBV19; maybe TRBD1 (6 bases). V gave up 3 bases and J gave up 6 bases, with 8 bases separating them. The CDR3 runs to 13 residues. Germline CDR1 and CDR2: LNHDA and SQIVND (reference sequence). The CDR3 nucleotides read TGTGCCAGTAGTATTGGGGGCGCCGGGGAGCTGTTTTTT. Translating it yields CASSIGGAGELFF.

CDR3 in amino acids: CASSVEGTGNGYTF. Here the CDR3 DNA reads TGTGCCAGCAGCGTAGAAGGGACAGGGAATGGCTACACCTTC. This chain uses TRBV9 with TRBJ1-2; 9 nucleotides line up with TRBD1. V trimming: 0 bases; J trimming: 6 bases; junction bases outside the gene matches: 3. The CDR3 spans 14 residues. Looked up from germline, CDR1 is SGDLS and CDR2 is YYNGEE.

The chain recombines TRBV6-6 with TRBJ1-3; D not certain. The CDR3 is 11 residues long. Trimming stripped 8 bases from V and 1 base from J, with 3 bases between. CDR1 is MNHNY, CDR2 SVGAGI, per germline (reference sequence). The DNA for the CDR3 is TGTGCCAGCTTATCTGGAAACACCATATATTTT. Its protein product is CASLSGNTIYF.

The chain employs TRBV6-5 and TRBJ1-1, with 7 bases aligning to TRBD1. Germline CDR1 and CDR2: MNHEY and SVGAGI. J was trimmed by 7 bases and V by 6 bases; bases with no gene match: 8. The CDR3 sequence is 13 residues long. The CDR3 nucleotides are TGTGCCAGCAGAACCTCGGACAGGAGTGAAGCTTTCTTT. Its translation: CASRTSDRSEAFF.

The chain uses TRBV6-5 and TRBJ2-2; weak D call: TRBD2 (7 bases). CDR1 and CDR2 from the germline V gene are MNHEY and SVGAGI. V lost 8 bases and J lost 4, with 17 bases in between. The CDR3 is made up of 15 amino acids. CDR3 amino acids: CASAPGGGVTGELFF. CDR3 DNA sequence: TGTGCCAGCGCGCCCGGAGGGGGGGTCACCGGGGAGCTGTTTTTT.

CDR3 bases: TGTGCCAGCAGTTACCTAGGACAGGGCCCCACCGGGGAGCTGTTTTTT. Protein product: CASSYLGQGPTGELFF. The chain uses TRBV6-5 and TRBJ2-2, with 8 bases matching TRBD1. This CDR3 is built from 16 residues. In germline, CDR1 is MNHEY, CDR2 SVGAGI. V trimming: 2 bases; J trimming: 4 bases; junction bases outside the gene matches: 6.

Note on this clone: Other DNA sequences in this sample translate to the same CDR3. The chain combines TRBV9 with TRBJ2-1, with TRBD1 as a possible D gene (5 bases). CDR3 length equals 15 residues. The germline V gene encodes CDR1 SGDLS and CDR2 YYNGEE. V gave up 0 bases and J gave up 4 bases, with 11 bases separating them. The CDR3 protein is CASSVAGQSYNEQFF. Written as DNA, the CDR3 is TGTGCCAGCAGCGTAGCAGGGCAGTCGTACAATGAGCAGTTCTTC.

The V call is TRBV29-1, the J call TRBJ2-3; D gene ambiguous. The V gene lost 5 bases and the J gene lost 2 bases, with 11 bases spanning the gap. There are 13 residues in the CDR3. Germline lookup yields CDR1 SQVTM and CDR2 ANQGSEA. The DNA of the CDR3 is TGCAGCGTTTGTGACACAAACACAGATACGCAGTATTTT. Its translation: CSVCDTNTDTQYF.

The rearrangement links TRBV12-3 or TRBV12-4 to TRBJ1-2; 7 bases align to TRBD1. J lost 8 bases, V lost 6 bases, and 9 bases had no gene match. The CDR3 loop spans 13 amino acids. CDR3: CASSALTGVGYTF. CDR3 DNA: TGTGCCAGCAGCGCCCTTACAGGGGTCGGCTACACCTTC.

This chain links TRBV19 with TRBJ2-7, with 7 bases aligning to TRBD1. The CDR3 spans 14 residues. Germline values: CDR1 LNHDA, CDR2 SQIVND (reference sequence). The V gene end was trimmed by 3 bases and the J gene end by 4 bases; junction bases not matched to a gene: 6. Here the CDR3 DNA reads TGTGCCAGTAGTATGAGGACAGGAGTTTACGAGCAGTACTTC. Its translation is CASSMRTGVYEQYF.